The text below deals with one TCR beta chain. Its target is unknown. The record originates from a study of T-cell memory formation after mild COVID-19. TCRdb re-analysed the 5' RACE reads in MiXCR, keeping a single row per CDR3 protein. This sample has about 320,000 distinct CDR3 sequences, with around 15% found just once. Germline CDR1 reads SGHDT; CDR2 reads YYEEEE. This CDR3 spans 13 amino acids. Deletions cut 1 base from V and 7 bases from J, with 8 bases between. Findings and caveats of the study: There was no confirmation that second-wave clones peaking on day 37 were SARS-CoV-2 specific. That cross-reactive memory joined was suggested by some responding clones appearing in pre-infection memory.

The genes are TRBV5-6 and TRBJ2-2; D tentatively fits TRBD1 or TRBD2 (5 bases each). This sequence was found in a man aged 18 to 29 who had mild COVID-19 (a few samples of this study predate the infection). Cell type and time point are not known. Sample: PBMCs or a T cell subset sorted from them (not recorded which). The CDR3 bases are TGTGCCAGCAGCTTGAGGGACGGCGGGGAGCTGTTTTTT. Its translation: CASSLRDGGELFF. Variable domain in full (rest from reference TRBV5-6 and TRBJ2-2): DAGVTQSPTHLIKTRGQQVTLRCSPKSGHDTVSWYQQALGQGPQFIFQYYEEEERQRGNFPDRFSGHQFPNYSSELNVNALLLGDSALYLCASSLRDGGELFFGEGSRLTVL.